This TCR beta chain was sequenced during a study of blood T cell repertoires in COVID-19. Libraries were prepared by immunoSEQ multiplex PCR; TCRdb keeps only in-frame clonotypes and omits some of them. The sample carries more than 90,000 clones, about 85% recorded once. The CDR3 is made up of 15 amino acids. Trimming removed 7 bases from V and 0 bases from J, with 12 bases in between. Germline assignment: CDR1 SNHLY and CDR2 FYNNEI. Sequencing input: peripheral blood. V and J are TRBV2 and TRBJ1-4; D is ambiguous. This TCR came from a middle-aged man with acute or convalescent COVID-19. CDR3 coding DNA: TGTGCCAGCACCAGACAAGAAACAACTAATGAAAAACTGTTTTTT. Translating gives CASTRQETTNEKLFF.